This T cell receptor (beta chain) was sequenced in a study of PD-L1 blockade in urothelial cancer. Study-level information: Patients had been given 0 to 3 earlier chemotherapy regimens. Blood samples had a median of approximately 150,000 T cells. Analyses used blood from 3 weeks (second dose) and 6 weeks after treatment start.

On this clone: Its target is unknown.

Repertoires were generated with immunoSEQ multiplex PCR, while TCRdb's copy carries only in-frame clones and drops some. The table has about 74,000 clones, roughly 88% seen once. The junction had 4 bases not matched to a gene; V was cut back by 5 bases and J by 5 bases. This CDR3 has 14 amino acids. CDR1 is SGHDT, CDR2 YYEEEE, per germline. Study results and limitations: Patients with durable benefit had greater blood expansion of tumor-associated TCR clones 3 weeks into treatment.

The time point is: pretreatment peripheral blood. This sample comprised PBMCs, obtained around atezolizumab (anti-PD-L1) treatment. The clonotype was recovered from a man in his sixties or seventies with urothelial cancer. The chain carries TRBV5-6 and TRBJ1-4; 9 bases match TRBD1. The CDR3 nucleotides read TGTGCCAGCAGTTTCGACAGGGGGAATGAAAAACTGTTTTTT. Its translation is CASSFDRGNEKLFF.